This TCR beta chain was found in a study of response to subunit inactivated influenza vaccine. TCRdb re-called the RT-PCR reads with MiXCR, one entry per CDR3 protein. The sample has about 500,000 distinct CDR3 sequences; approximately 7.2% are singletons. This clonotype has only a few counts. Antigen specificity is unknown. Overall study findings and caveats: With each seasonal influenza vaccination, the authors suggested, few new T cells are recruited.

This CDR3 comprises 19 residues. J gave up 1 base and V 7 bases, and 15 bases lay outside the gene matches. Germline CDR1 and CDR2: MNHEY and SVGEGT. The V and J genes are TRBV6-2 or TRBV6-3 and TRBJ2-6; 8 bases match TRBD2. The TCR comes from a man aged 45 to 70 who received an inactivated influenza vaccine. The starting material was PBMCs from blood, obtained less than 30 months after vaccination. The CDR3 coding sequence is TGTGCCAGCACCGACCGACTAGCGTCTCTTGGTTCTGGGGCCAACGTCCTGACTTTC. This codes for CASTDRLASLGSGANVLTF.